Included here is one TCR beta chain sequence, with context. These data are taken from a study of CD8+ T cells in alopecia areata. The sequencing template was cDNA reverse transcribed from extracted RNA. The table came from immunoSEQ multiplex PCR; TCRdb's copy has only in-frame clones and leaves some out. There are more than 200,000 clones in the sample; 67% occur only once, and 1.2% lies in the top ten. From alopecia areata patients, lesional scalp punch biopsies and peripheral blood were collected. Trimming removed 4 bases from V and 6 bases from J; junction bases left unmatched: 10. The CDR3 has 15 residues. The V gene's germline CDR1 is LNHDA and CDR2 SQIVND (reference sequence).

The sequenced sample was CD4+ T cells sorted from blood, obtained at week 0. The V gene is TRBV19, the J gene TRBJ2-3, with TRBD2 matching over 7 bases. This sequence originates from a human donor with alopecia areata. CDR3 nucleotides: TGTGCCAGTAGTACCACCCGCGGGGGTTGGGATACGCAGTATTTT. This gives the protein CASSTTRGGWDTQYF.